This T cell receptor (beta chain) was retrieved from a study of blood T cell repertoires in COVID-19. Across the study: Both acute and convalescent COVID-19 samples were obtained from the United States, Italy and Spain. T cells, B-cell-depleted T cells, or PBMCs supplied cDNA or gDNA.

J lost 4 bases, V lost 0 bases, and 8 bases had no gene match. The CDR3 spans 17 residues. In germline, CDR1 is SGHVS, CDR2 FQNEAQ. In the original workflow: Reference gene primer amplification in the assay estimated nucleated cell counts. Profiled with immunoSEQ multiplex PCR; TCRdb holds only in-frame clones, not every one. For V, J and clone size, that table is used; D and trimming come from the DNA. This table has about 230,000 clones, 85% to 90% appearing once. The rearrangement links TRBV7-8 to TRBJ2-5; 10 positions agree with TRBD1. This sequence originates from a man aged 50 to 60 with COVID-19, enrolled during active disease. Sequencing was performed on peripheral blood. CDR3 DNA: TGTGCCAGCAGCTTAGCTAGGACAGGGGGTTTCGGAGAGACCCAGTACTTC. It encodes CASSLARTGGFGETQYF.